Listed here are 25 T cell receptor beta chains from one sample, sequenced in a study of cytomegalovirus exposure and HLA in healthy donors. PCR amplification relied on 60 Vbeta primers (plus 13 Jbeta primers). The protocol was immunoSEQ multiplex PCR, while the TCRdb copy is restricted to in-frame clones and leaves out a portion. The specimen's table records just over 150,000 clones. What was sequenced was PBMCs. These receptor sequences come from a man aged 25-45 years in good health and CMV-seronegative.

This chain uses TRBV25-1 with TRBJ1-1; 7 bases agree with TRBD1. CDR3 length equals 13 residues. The junction had 3 bases not matched to a gene; V was cut back by 4 bases and J by 4 bases. Germline lookup yields CDR1 MGHDK and CDR2 SYGVNS. The CDR3 sequence: CASSVPGGTEAFF. The CDR3 nucleotides are TGTGCCAGCAGTGTTCCAGGGGGCACTGAAGCTTTCTTT.

The V and J genes are TRBV11-3 and TRBJ2-5, with TRBD2 matching over 8 bases. The germline CDR1 and CDR2 sequences are SGHNT and YENEEA. Germline trimming cut 5 bases from V and 2 bases from J; bases unmatched to any gene: 10. This CDR3 is 16 amino acids long. The CDR3 DNA follows: TGTGCCAGCAGCCTTGGGACTAGGGCTACTCAAGAGACCCAGTACTTC. Translated, it gives CASSLGTRATQETQYF.

The chain joins TRBV28 to TRBJ1-4, with 8 positions matching TRBD1. Looked up from germline, CDR1 is MDHEN and CDR2 is SYDVKM. This CDR3 comprises 16 residues. V lost 5 bases, J lost 4 bases, and 9 bases stayed unmatched. This CDR3 is CASSPLLQGVNEKLFF. CDR3 bases: TGTGCCAGCAGTCCATTATTACAGGGGGTTAATGAAAAACTGTTTTTT.

The CDR3 region is CASLAGTSYNEQFF. For the CDR3, the DNA is TGTGCCAGCCTAGCGGGGACCTCCTACAATGAGCAGTTCTTC. J is TRBJ2-1 and V is TRBV25-1; 9 bases line up with TRBD2. Germline CDR1 is MGHDK and CDR2 is SYGVNS. V trimming: 8 bases; J trimming: 0 bases; junction bases outside the gene matches: 2. The CDR3 is 14 residues long.

The gene calls are TRBV6-1 and TRBJ2-5; 13 positions match TRBD2. With 3 bases clipped from V and 5 bases from J, the junction kept 3 bases outside the gene matches. The CDR3 consists of 15 residues. The germline V gene has CDR1 MNHNS and CDR2 SASEGT. Here the CDR3 DNA reads TGTGCCAGCAGTGATGGACTAGCGGGAGTGGAGACCCAGTACTTC. Its translation: CASSDGLAGVETQYF.

The chain combines TRBV5-4 with TRBJ2-3; the match to TRBD2 covers 11 bases. Looked up from germline, CDR1 is SGHNT and CDR2 is YYREEE (reference sequence). The CDR3 totals 16 residues. V was clipped by 2 bases and J by 8 bases; unmatched bases: 10. The CDR3 here is CASSFRSGREIGTQYF. DNA for the CDR3: TGTGCCAGCAGCTTCCGTAGCGGGAGGGAAATTGGTACGCAGTATTTT.

This chain joins TRBV6-6 and TRBJ2-3; 7 bases line up with TRBD1. Germline V gives CDR1 MNHNY, CDR2 SVGAGI (reference sequence). J was trimmed by 1 base and V by 5 bases; bases with no gene match: 9. The CDR3 is made up of 16 amino acids. The CDR3: CASSGRQGTGTDTQYF. The DNA for the CDR3 is TGTGCCAGCAGTGGACGACAGGGAACAGGCACAGATACGCAGTATTTT.

V gene TRBV5-6 combines with J gene TRBJ2-1; TRBD1 matches 8 bases. Germline-derived CDR1 and CDR2 are SGHDT and YYEEEE. With V trimmed by 0 bases and J by 5 bases, 7 bases remained unmatched. The CDR3 covers 16 residues. This CDR3 reads CASSLVSGTGNNEQFF. The DNA of the CDR3 is TGTGCCAGCAGCTTGGTGTCGGGGACAGGAAACAATGAGCAGTTCTTC.

V is TRBV7-2 and J is TRBJ2-3, with 9 bases lining up with TRBD2. The CDR3 is 14 residues long. V was pared by 1 base and J by 5 bases, with 1 base of the junction left unmatched. Per the germline V gene, CDR1 is SGHTA and CDR2 is FQGNSA. The CDR3 is CASSLGLAVDTQYF. CDR3 bases: TGTGCCAGCAGCTTAGGACTAGCGGTAGATACGCAGTATTTT.

The J gene is TRBJ2-7, the V gene TRBV4-1; D gene ambiguous. Germline loops: CDR1 MGHRA, CDR2 YSYEKL. V gave up 0 bases and J gave up 0 bases, with 3 bases separating them. The CDR3 sequence is 13 residues long. In DNA, the CDR3 is TGCGCCAGCAGCCAAGACGTCTCCTACGAGCAGTACTTC. It yields the protein CASSQDVSYEQYF.

The V gene is TRBV29-1, the J gene TRBJ1-2; D uncertain. V was pared by 5 bases and J by 1 base, with 5 bases between. The CDR3 is 11 residues long. Germline V gene lookup returns CDR1 SQVTM and CDR2 ANQGSEA. The CDR3 reads CSVSDNYGYTF. CDR3 in DNA: TGCAGCGTTTCAGATAACTATGGCTACACCTTC.

CDR3 DNA: TGTGCCAGCAGTGAAGTCGCGGGGACCGAAGAGACCCAGTACTTC. Its translation: CASSEVAGTEETQYF. This chain joins TRBV6-1 and TRBJ2-5, with D possibly matching TRBD2 (6 bases). Per germline, CDR1 MNHNS and CDR2 SASEGT. Trimming removed 1 base at V and 3 bases at J, with 12 bases between. The CDR3 covers 15 residues.

This chain joins TRBV27 and TRBJ2-7, with D possibly being TRBD1 (6 bases). V lost 3 bases and J lost 8, with 14 bases in between. CDR3 length: 13 residues. CDR1 is MNHEY, CDR2 SMNVEV, per germline (reference sequence). CDR3 in DNA: TGTGCCAGCAGTTTCAATAGCCAGGGGAAGCAGTACTTC. It codes for CASSFNSQGKQYF.

The CDR3, as DNA: TGTGCCAGCAGCCTAAGGACTAGCGACCACACCGGGGAGCTGTTTTTT. It specifies CASSLRTSDHTGELFF. This chain joins TRBV9 and TRBJ2-2; 9 nucleotides match TRBD2. The CDR3 runs 16 residues. J lost 3 bases, V lost 4 bases, and 7 bases had no gene match. The germline CDR1 and CDR2 sequences are SGDLS and YYNGEE. The whole variable domain, remainder taken from reference TRBV9 and TRBJ2-2, is DSGVTQTPKHLITATGQRVTLRCSPRSGDLSVYWYQQSLDQGLQFLIQYYNGEERAKGNILERFSAQQFPDLHSELNLSSLELGDSALYFCASSLRTSDHTGELFFGEGSRLTVL.

The V and J genes are TRBV30 and TRBJ1-5, with 7 bases that match TRBD1. CDR1 GTSNPN and CDR2 SVGIG come from the germline V gene (reference sequence). The ends lost 3 bases at V and 5 bases at J; junction bases unmatched: 10. The CDR3 has 15 amino acids. The CDR3 loop reads CAWRRDSNLDQPQHF. CDR3 DNA: TGTGCCTGGAGAAGGGACAGTAACTTAGATCAGCCCCAGCATTTT.

The chain links TRBV4-1 to TRBJ2-7; TRBD2 matches 9 bases. Germline values: CDR1 MGHRA, CDR2 YSYEKL. This CDR3 contains 17 residues. V gave up 0 bases and J gave up 0 bases; unmatched junction bases: 6. The CDR3 here is CASSQDWASGVSYEQYF. CDR3 in DNA: TGCGCCAGCAGCCAAGATTGGGCTAGCGGGGTCTCCTACGAGCAGTACTTC.

V usage is TRBV11-2 and J usage is TRBJ1-1; 8 bases are shared with TRBD1. Trimming cost V 5 bases and J 5 bases; bases outside gene matches: 10. CDR1 SGHAT and CDR2 FQNNGV come from the germline V gene. This CDR3 is built from 15 residues. The CDR3 loop is CASSLRGPLGTEAFF. The CDR3 region has the DNA TGTGCCAGCAGCCTCAGGGGGCCATTGGGGACTGAAGCTTTCTTT.

V is TRBV5-1 and J is TRBJ2-7, with a tentative D call TRBD2 (6 bases). V lost 0 bases and J lost 3, with 13 bases in between. The CDR3 totals 15 residues. CDR1 is SGHRS, CDR2 YFSETQ, per germline. CDR3 in amino acids: CASSLGWGRIYEQYF. DNA for the CDR3: TGCGCCAGCAGCTTGGGTTGGGGGAGGATCTACGAGCAGTACTTC. The full variable domain, its missing parts supplied by reference TRBV5-1 and TRBJ2-7, is KAGVTQTPRYLIKTRGQQVTLSCSPISGHRSVSWYQQTPGQGLQFLFEYFSETQRNKGNFPGRFSGRQFSNSRSEMNVSTLELGDSALYLCASSLGWGRIYEQYFGPGTRLTVT.

This chain links TRBV10-2 with TRBJ2-7; TRBD2 matches 9 bases. The CDR3 consists of 15 residues. Germline V gene lookup returns CDR1 WSHSY and CDR2 SAAADI. The J segment lost 1 base and the V segment lost 6 bases, leaving 7 bases of the junction unmatched. CDR3 DNA sequence: TGCGCCAGCAGGCCGACTAGCGGAACTTCCTACGAGCAGTACTTC. This gives the protein CASRPTSGTSYEQYF.

J is TRBJ2-7 and V is TRBV28; tentative D call: TRBD1 (6 bases). The CDR3 totals 13 residues. V lost 6 bases to trimming and J lost 6 bases, with 15 bases between them. Germline V gene sequence: CDR1 MDHEN, CDR2 SYDVKM. The CDR3 is CASSPRTEGEQYF. CDR3 sequence (DNA): TGTGCCAGCAGCCCCAGGACAGAGGGCGAGCAGTACTTC.

The chain combines TRBV19 with TRBJ1-3, with TRBD1 matching over 7 bases. Germline CDR1 is LNHDA and CDR2 is SQIVND (reference sequence). V shed 7 bases and J 2 bases; nucleotides not matched to a gene: 11. This CDR3 has 16 residues. The CDR3 protein is CASIRKGQQPGNTIYF. The DNA of the CDR3 is TGTGCCAGTATTCGGAAGGGACAGCAACCTGGAAACACCATATATTTT.

J is TRBJ2-7 and V is TRBV6-1; the D is unclear. V was trimmed by 1 base and J by 0 bases, leaving 7 bases between them. The V gene's germline CDR1 is MNHNS and CDR2 SASEGT. This CDR3 has 14 amino acids. CDR3 sequence reads: CASSEGSYSYEQYF. CDR3 coding DNA: TGTGCCAGCAGTGAAGGGAGTTACTCCTACGAGCAGTACTTC.

The V gene is TRBV11-2, the J gene TRBJ2-2; TRBD2 is a possible D gene (5 bases). This CDR3 spans 14 amino acids. The V and J ends lost 5 bases and 6 bases respectively, with 13 bases between them. Looked up from germline, CDR1 is SGHAT and CDR2 is FQNNGV. CDR3 residues: CASSEGARPGELFF. CDR3 sequence (DNA): TGTGCCAGCAGCGAGGGTGCACGGCCCGGGGAGCTGTTTTTT.

DNA for the CDR3: TGCGCCAGCAGTGCCGGGACAGACTTTAACTATGGCTACACCTTC. It codes for CASSAGTDFNYGYTF. V usage is TRBV5-1 and J usage is TRBJ1-2; 7 nucleotides line up with TRBD1. CDR1 SGHRS and CDR2 YFSETQ come from the germline V gene. The length of the CDR3 is 15 residues. Trimming at V came to 5 bases and at J to 1 base, leaving 8 bases not matched to a gene.

The CDR3 here is CASSKRGAGTSGSWAGELFF. Written as DNA, the CDR3 is TGTGCCAGCAGCAAAAGGGGGGCCGGGACTAGCGGGAGTTGGGCCGGGGAGCTGTTTTTT. V is TRBV21-1 and J is TRBJ2-2; TRBD2, the table's D call, lacks a check against the DNA. TRBV21-1 is designated a pseudogene. The CDR3 totals 20 residues.